This T cell receptor beta chain was recovered during a study of shared clonotypes between healthy human individuals. Study-level information: Those who served as donors were a couple of women and a few men between the ages of 18 and 49. CD8 memory received one plate per donor, CD8 naive two, CD4 memory three and CD4 naive three.

The V gene lost 3 bases and the J gene lost 4 bases, with 6 bases spanning the gap. This CDR3 has 12 residues. Germline assignment: CDR1 MDHEN and CDR2 SYDVKM. Selected positively for CCR7 and CD45RO-negative, naive CD8 cells excluded terminally differentiated effector memory CD45RA+ cells. Profiled with immunoSEQ multiplex PCR; TCRdb holds only in-frame clones, not every one. The sample holds around 2,100,000 clones, just under 95% seen once. Sample: naive CD8+ T cells sorted from blood. The chain combines TRBV28 with TRBJ1-1; D unresolved. This receptor was taken from a man younger than 35 in good health. DNA for the CDR3: TGTGCCAGCAGTTTCATTTCCACTGAAGCTTTCTTT. Translated, it gives CASSFISTEAFF.